The T cell receptor (beta chain) under discussion was sequenced for a study of shared clonotypes between healthy human individuals. Study-level findings and limits: A limitation of the genetic and exposure-history diversity represented arose from few donors.

Method: immunoSEQ multiplex PCR; TCRdb's copy keeps in-frame clones and lacks some. The sample shows about 480,000 clones, approximately 85% of them seen only once. In the case of this clone: Its target is unknown.

The material sequenced was PBMCs. This clonotype originated in a woman aged 40 to 50 in good health. Some clones in this sample may be carry-over from other donors' samples.

The CDR3 DNA is TGTGCCAGCAGCCGGGACGGGAATCAGCCCCAGCATTTT. Translated, it gives CASSRDGNQPQHF. The chain employs TRBV7-9 and TRBJ1-5, with D possibly being TRBD1 (5 bases). V was trimmed by 5 bases and J by 4 bases, leaving 9 bases between them. Germline V CDR1 and CDR2: SEHNR, FQNEAQ (reference sequence). The CDR3 runs to 13 residues. The full variable domain, with the rest looked up from reference TRBV7-9 and TRBJ1-5, is DTGVSQNPRHKITKRGQNVTFRCDPISEHNRLYWYRQTLGQGPEFLTYFQNEAQLEKSRLLSDRFSAERPKGSFSTLEIQRTEQGDSAMYLCASSRDGNQPQHFGDGTRLSIL.